Following are 31 T cell receptor beta chains from one sample sequenced in a study of monozygotic twins with inflammatory bowel disease. TCRdb reprocessed the 5' RACE reads and reports one entry per CDR3 protein, with no DNA. The specimen's table records about 330,000 distinct CDR3 sequences. Sequenced material: blood. The source of these receptors is a human donor with ulcerative colitis or Crohn's disease, or a healthy co-twin of an affected twin (not recorded which).

This chain connects TRBV7-9 to TRBJ2-3. CDR1 is SEHNR, CDR2 FQNEAQ, per germline (reference sequence). This CDR3 comprises 14 residues. CDR3 in amino acids: CASSFSASTDTQYF.

The chain employs TRBV30 and TRBJ1-1; absent DNA, TCRdb's TRBD1 call cannot be checked. This CDR3 region has 13 residues. Germline V CDR1 and CDR2: GTSNPN, SVGIG (reference sequence). The CDR3 sequence is CAGTGILNTEAFF.

This sequence joins TRBV5-1 and TRBJ1-5; the D gene TCRdb calls, TRBD1, cannot be checked with no DNA. The CDR3 spans 16 residues. Germline loops: CDR1 SGHRS, CDR2 YFSETQ. CDR3: CASSLARGPSNQPQHF.

The chain uses TRBV5-1 and TRBJ2-3; TCRdb lists TRBD2, though no DNA is available to test this call. Germline CDR1 and CDR2: SGHRS and YFSETQ. This CDR3 is built from 13 residues. The CDR3 reads CASSSSGRDTQYF.

This chain uses TRBV12-3 or TRBV12-4 with TRBJ2-5. The CDR3 extends over 13 amino acids. CDR3: CASSIQNQETQYF.

V and J are TRBV27 and TRBJ2-7; absent DNA, TCRdb's TRBD1 call cannot be checked. There are 13 residues in the CDR3. Germline V gives CDR1 MNHEY, CDR2 SMNVEV (reference sequence). The chain's CDR3 is CASRGGLSYEQYF.

J is TRBJ1-2 and V is TRBV7-2; TCRdb names TRBD1, which stays unverified in the absence of DNA. This CDR3 comprises 15 residues. Germline CDR1 SGHTA, CDR2 FQGNSA. This chain's CDR3 is CASSSVQGRRGGYTF.

The gene calls are TRBV6-1 and TRBJ2-3. The CDR3 has 16 amino acids. Germline assignment: CDR1 MNHNS and CDR2 SASEGT. The CDR3 loop reads CASTQSRGRGTDTQYF.

The V and J genes are TRBV4-1 and TRBJ2-1. CDR3 size: 12 residues. CDR1 and CDR2 (germline): MGHRA, YSYEKL. This CDR3 reads CASGQSFDEQFF.

The V and J genes are TRBV7-2 and TRBJ1-6; TCRdb's D call of TRBD1 is untestable without DNA. Germline values: CDR1 SGHTA, CDR2 FQGNSA. The CDR3 length is 16 residues. CDR3 sequence reads: CASSTGTGGYNSPLHF.

The chain couples TRBV7-6 to TRBJ2-1; TCRdb's assignment of TRBD2 cannot be checked, as there is no DNA. The CDR3 totals 17 residues. The germline V gene encodes CDR1 SGHVS and CDR2 FNYEAQ. CDR3 region: CASSLEGWRGGQDEQFF.

The gene calls are TRBV4-3 and TRBJ1-2; TCRdb's D call of TRBD1 is untestable without DNA. Germline-derived CDR1 and CDR2 are LGHNA and YSLEER. The CDR3 totals 15 residues. The CDR3 protein is CASSQDGGRAYGYTF.

The genes are TRBV7-2 and TRBJ1-2; TCRdb gives TRBD1 as the D gene, but with no DNA this cannot be confirmed. The CDR3 covers 15 residues. The germline gives CDR1 SGHTA, CDR2 FQGNSA. This chain's CDR3 is CASSPPGQQIYGYTF.

This chain joins TRBV5-5 and TRBJ1-1. The CDR3 is made up of 12 amino acids. Germline CDR1 is SGHKS and CDR2 is YYEKEE (reference sequence). This chain's CDR3 is CASSRLNTEAFF.

V is TRBV5-1 and J is TRBJ2-7; no DNA is available, so the TRBD2 call from TCRdb remains unchecked. The germline V gene encodes CDR1 SGHRS and CDR2 YFSETQ. CDR3 length: 16 residues. The CDR3 protein is CASCREQAGGPYEQYF. Using reference TRBV5-1 and TRBJ2-7 for the parts outside the CDR3, the full variable domain is KAGVTQTPRYLIKTRGQQVTLSCSPISGHRSVSWYQQTPGQGLQFLFEYFSETQRNKGNFPGRFSGRQFSNSRSEMNVSTLELGDSALYLCASCREQAGGPYEQYFGPGTRLTVT.

The chain uses TRBV28 and TRBJ2-5; the D call of TRBD2 rests on TCRdb alone, since no DNA is present to check it. Germline V gene lookup returns CDR1 MDHEN and CDR2 SYDVKM. This CDR3 spans 13 amino acids. This chain's CDR3 is CASSPLAVETQYF.

This chain joins TRBV5-4 and TRBJ1-3. The CDR3 is made up of 14 amino acids. Per germline, CDR1 SGHNT and CDR2 YYREEE (reference sequence). The CDR3 reads CASSLCTVGNTIYF.

This chain connects TRBV7-9 to TRBJ2-3; TCRdb's D call of TRBD2 is untestable without DNA. The CDR3 runs 17 residues. The germline V gene encodes CDR1 SEHNR and CDR2 FQNEAQ (reference sequence). CDR3 region: CASSLERQAGATDTQYF.

This chain links TRBV10-3 with TRBJ1-1; absent DNA, TCRdb's TRBD1 call cannot be checked. CDR1 is ENHRY, CDR2 SYGVKD, per germline. CDR3 length equals 14 residues. The CDR3 spells CAISGGRIGTEAFF.

This rearrangement joins TRBV4-2 to TRBJ2-5; no DNA is available, so the TRBD1 call from TCRdb remains unchecked. The CDR3 has 15 amino acids. CDR1 is LGHNA and CDR2 is YNFKEQ in the germline V gene. CDR3 residues: CASSQRRSLQETQYF.

The gene calls are TRBV20-1 and TRBJ2-4. Germline assignment: CDR1 DFQATT and CDR2 SNEGSKA (reference sequence). This CDR3 region has 13 residues. The CDR3 loop reads CSANERQASIQYF.

The V and J genes are TRBV9 and TRBJ1-2. The CDR3 length is 13 residues. Germline V gives CDR1 SGDLS, CDR2 YYNGEE. CDR3 loop: CASSVRTDYGYTF.

J is TRBJ2-1 and V is TRBV19; the D call from TCRdb, TRBD1, cannot be confirmed without DNA. CDR3 length: 11 amino acids. The germline V gene has CDR1 LNHDA and CDR2 SQIVND (reference sequence). The CDR3 protein is CGLRGLGEQFF.

The chain combines TRBV7-9 with TRBJ1-1; TCRdb proposes TRBD1, but this gene call is untestable without DNA. Germline CDR1 and CDR2: SEHNR and FQNEAQ (reference sequence). The CDR3 totals 13 residues. CDR3: CASSPREHTEAFF.

The rearrangement joins TRBV20-1 to TRBJ2-3; TCRdb gives TRBD2 as the D gene, but with no DNA this cannot be confirmed. This CDR3 is 17 amino acids long. CDR1 and CDR2 from the germline V gene are DFQATT and SNEGSKA (reference sequence). The CDR3 sequence: CSAGTSGGATSTDTQYF.

V gene TRBV7-2 combines with J gene TRBJ2-1; TCRdb calls TRBD2, which cannot be checked without DNA. The CDR3 sequence is 12 residues long. Germline CDR1 SGHTA, CDR2 FQGNSA. The CDR3 loop is CASSLEAQIQFF.

The chain combines TRBV7-6 with TRBJ2-1; TCRdb reports TRBD2, a call that lacks DNA to check it against. The length of the CDR3 is 15 residues. CDR1 and CDR2 (germline): SGHVS, FNYEAQ. The CDR3 sequence: CASSLGAGVTNEQFF.

This chain links TRBV19 with TRBJ2-2; TCRdb designates TRBD2, a call that cannot be tested without DNA. The CDR3 is made up of 15 amino acids. In germline, CDR1 is LNHDA, CDR2 SQIVND (reference sequence). CDR3 amino acids: CASSMRVGNTGELFF.

The gene calls are TRBV20-1 and TRBJ1-5. Germline-derived CDR1 and CDR2 are DFQATT and SNEGSKA (reference sequence). This CDR3 is built from 11 residues. The CDR3 is CSGRTDQPQHF.

The rearrangement joins TRBV4-1 to TRBJ1-3. This CDR3 contains 15 residues. The germline V gene has CDR1 MGHRA and CDR2 YSYEKL. This CDR3 is CASSQAVGSGNTIYF.

The gene calls are TRBV4-1 and TRBJ2-7; TCRdb's assignment of TRBD1 cannot be checked, as there is no DNA. The CDR3 length is 15 residues. Germline V lookup: CDR1 MGHRA, CDR2 YSYEKL. The CDR3 spells CAINVYRGYSYEQYF.